These 12 T cell receptor beta chains originate from one sample sequenced in a study of blood T cell repertoires in COVID-19. Generated by immunoSEQ multiplex PCR, the TCRdb table keeps only in-frame clones and is missing some. The sample carries nearly 100,000 clones, approximately 88% recorded once. Sequences were obtained from peripheral blood. The receptors here all came from a woman in her sixties or seventies with acute or convalescent COVID-19.

The rearrangement joins TRBV29-1 to TRBJ2-3, with D maybe TRBD1 (6 bases). V gave up 4 bases and J gave up 1 base, with 12 bases separating them. Germline CDR1 reads SQVTM; CDR2 reads ANQGSEA. The CDR3 is made up of 14 amino acids. Here the CDR3 DNA reads TGCAGCGTTGGGGGGCGGGTTGGCACAGATACGCAGTATTTT. Translation: CSVGGRVGTDTQYF.

Within the sample, this clone is medium-sized. The chain employs TRBV10-3 and TRBJ2-1, with 8 bases matching TRBD2. Germline V gene sequence: CDR1 ENHRY, CDR2 SYGVKD. There are 15 residues in the CDR3. V dropped 2 bases and J dropped 6; count of bases not matched to a gene: 6. CDR3 in DNA: TGTGCCATCAGTGAGAGCGGGGGTGATGCCAATGAGCAGTTCTTC. It is translated as CAISESGGDANEQFF.

The genes are TRBV30 and TRBJ1-5; D gene ambiguous. The germline V gene has CDR1 GTSNPN and CDR2 SVGIG (reference sequence). CDR3 size: 15 residues. V dropped 0 bases and J dropped 3 bases, with 12 bases sitting between them. The CDR3 nucleotides read TGTGCCTGGAGTGTAAAGCGTGTTTACAATCAGCCCCAGCATTTT. Translation gives CAWSVKRVYNQPQHF.

This clone showed up just once. The V and J genes are TRBV5-1 and TRBJ2-3, with D possibly being TRBD1 (5 bases). The CDR3 sequence is 15 residues long. CDR1 is SGHRS, CDR2 YFSETQ, per germline. V gave up 3 bases and J gave up 3 bases, with 14 bases separating them. CDR3 loop: CASSSGRPGTDTQYF. The CDR3 bases are TGCGCCAGCAGCTCAGGCCGGCCAGGGACAGATACGCAGTATTTT.

The J gene is TRBJ1-2, the V gene TRBV5-4, with 8 nucleotides matching TRBD1. From germline, CDR1 is SGHNT and CDR2 YYREEE (reference sequence). Trimming removed 4 bases from V and 3 bases from J; junction bases left unmatched: 8. The CDR3 runs to 15 residues. CDR3 amino acids: CASSPAGQGHYGYTF. DNA of the CDR3: TGTGCCAGCAGCCCCGCCGGACAGGGTCACTATGGCTACACCTTC. The variable domain in full, with the rest retrieved from reference TRBV5-4 and TRBJ1-2, is ETGVTQSPTHLIKTRGQQVTLRCSSQSGHNTVSWYQQALGQGPQFIFQYYREEENGRGNFPPRFSGLQFPNYSSELNVNALELDDSALYLCASSPAGQGHYGYTFGSGTRLTVV.

The chain joins TRBV2 to TRBJ2-2, with 9 bases fitting TRBD1. CDR1 and CDR2 from the germline V gene are SNHLY and FYNNEI. CDR3 length: 15 amino acids. V lost 6 bases to trimming and J lost 3 bases; unmatched junction nucleotides: 5. CDR3 residues: CASRPGTGYTGELFF. CDR3 sequence (DNA): TGTGCCAGCAGACCCGGGACAGGGTACACCGGGGAGCTGTTTTTT.

The genes are TRBV2 and TRBJ2-2, with TRBD2 matching over 7 bases. The CDR3 extends over 14 amino acids. Trimming removed 8 bases from V and 5 bases from J; junction bases left unmatched: 8. CDR1 is SNHLY, CDR2 FYNNEI, per germline. The CDR3 DNA sequence: TGTGCCAGCGGATCGGGACTACTTACCGGGGAGCTGTTTTTT. It encodes CASGSGLLTGELFF.

This sequence joins TRBV10-3 and TRBJ1-2, with D perhaps matching TRBD1 (5 bases). Germline-derived CDR1 and CDR2 are ENHRY and SYGVKD. Trimming took off 0 bases at V and 2 bases at J, with 10 bases between the two ends. The CDR3 is made up of 15 amino acids. The CDR3, as DNA: TGTGCCATCAGTGAGTCATCAGGGAAGAACTATGGCTACACCTTC. Protein sequence: CAISESSGKNYGYTF.

V gene TRBV20-1 combines with J gene TRBJ1-4; D is uncertain. CDR1 is DFQATT, CDR2 SNEGSKA, per germline (reference sequence). The CDR3 is made up of 11 amino acids. Trimming cost V 3 bases and J 8 bases, with 7 bases left between them. CDR3: CSARVGEKLFF. The CDR3 DNA is TGCAGTGCTAGGGTCGGGGAAAAACTGTTTTTT.

The rearrangement joins TRBV11-2 to TRBJ2-1, with TRBD1 as a possible D gene (6 bases). The V gene lost 4 bases and the J gene lost 1 base, with 8 bases spanning the gap. This CDR3 is built from 14 residues. Germline CDR1 reads SGHAT; CDR2 reads FQNNGV. CDR3 bases: TGTGCCAGCAGCTCACAGGGATCCTACAATGAGCAGTTCTTC. This codes for CASSSQGSYNEQFF.

This clone was observed a handful of times. The chain couples TRBV5-4 to TRBJ1-3; the match to TRBD1 covers 7 bases. Per the germline V gene, CDR1 is SGHNT and CDR2 is YYREEE (reference sequence). With 4 bases clipped from V and 4 bases from J, the junction kept 5 bases outside the gene matches. CDR3 size: 14 residues. In DNA, the CDR3 is TGTGCCAGCAGCCGTGGGACAGCCGGAAACACCATATATTTT. It is translated as CASSRGTAGNTIYF.

The chain couples TRBV5-8 to TRBJ2-1; TRBD2 agrees at 10 bases. The CDR3 is 17 residues long. Trimming at V came to 1 base and at J to 0 bases, leaving 4 bases not matched to a gene. CDR1 and CDR2 from the germline V gene are SGHTS and YDEGEE. CDR3 loop: CASSLYLAGDSYNEQFF. CDR3 bases: TGTGCCAGCAGCTTGTATCTAGCGGGGGACTCCTACAATGAGCAGTTCTTC.